Following are 25 T cell receptor beta chains from one sample sequenced in a study of blood T cells in healthy people across ages (dated by TCRdb to about 2015). Receptor amplification or capture employed 5' RACE. Sequencing instrument: Illumina HiSeq 2500. A second roughly 6 to 12 cycle PCR used a sample-barcoded 5' primer and a J-beta primer mix. TCRdb cleaned the public reads at Q25 with fastp, built clones with MiXCR and kept in-frame beta chains. Under each unique CDR3 protein, matching rows form one entry showing the most common genes and DNA. For this sample the table gives approximately 900,000 distinct CDR3 sequences, of which about 29% were detected only once. The ten biggest clones cover 10% of the sample. This same sample was also taken into another study, of T cells of mothers and their children.

The sequencing sample was made of blood. The origin of the receptors is a woman in her thirties or forties in good health.

The chain has TRBV20-1 and TRBJ1-2; tentatively, D is TRBD1 (5 bases). Germline CDR1 and CDR2: DFQATT and SNEGSKA (reference sequence). Trimming cost V 0 bases and J 8 bases, with 16 bases left between them. This CDR3 is built from 14 residues. CDR3 region: CSARDSGGYEGYTF. DNA of the CDR3: TGCAGTGCTAGAGATAGTGGGGGGTACGAGGGCTACACCTTC.

This clonotype was detected many times. This chain links TRBV9 with TRBJ1-1; TRBD1 agrees at 8 bases. CDR1 is SGDLS and CDR2 is YYNGEE in the germline V gene. The CDR3 extends over 16 amino acids. J lost 4 bases, V lost 0 bases, and 8 bases had no gene match. The CDR3 DNA is TGTGCCAGCAGCGTAGTCCGATCGGGGACAGGCACTGAAGCTTTCTTT. Protein product: CASSVVRSGTGTEAFF.

V and J are TRBV7-9 and TRBJ2-5; TRBD1 aligns across 9 bases. Trimming removed 5 bases from V and 6 bases from J; junction bases left unmatched: 10. The CDR3 is 15 residues long. CDR1 SEHNR and CDR2 FQNEAQ come from the germline V gene (reference sequence). DNA for the CDR3: TGTGCCAGCAGCCACGTGGATGACAGGGGGAAGACCCAGTACTTC. Protein: CASSHVDDRGKTQYF.

V usage is TRBV29-1 and J usage is TRBJ2-3; 10 bases match TRBD2. The CDR3 contains 13 residues. The V gene's germline CDR1 is SQVTM and CDR2 ANQGSEA. With V trimmed by 3 bases and J by 10 bases, 7 bases remained unmatched. CDR3 sequence: CSVDPSSGSAQYF. As DNA, the CDR3 is TGCAGCGTTGATCCCTCTAGCGGGAGTGCGCAGTATTTT.

This clonotype was counted between two and nine times. The chain links TRBV15 to TRBJ2-1, with 10 bases fitting TRBD1. J was trimmed by 5 bases and V by 1 base; bases with no gene match: 5. Per the germline V gene, CDR1 is LNHNV and CDR2 is YYDKDF (reference sequence). The CDR3 has 16 amino acids. DNA for the CDR3: TGTGCCACCAGCAGAGGCGACAGGGGGCCGAACAATGAGCAGTTCTTC. Translation gives CATSRGDRGPNNEQFF. Complete variable domain (other parts from reference TRBV15 and TRBJ2-1): DAMVIQNPRYQVTQFGKPVTLSCSQTLNHNVMYWYQQKSSQAPKLLFHYYDKDFNNEADTPDNFQSRRPNTSFCFLDIRSPGLGDTAMYLCATSRGDRGPNNEQFFGPGTRLTVL.

As concerns this clonotype: This may arise from a read error, as a much more abundant clone is one base away. The chain couples TRBV5-1 to TRBJ2-7, with D perhaps matching TRBD2 (5 bases). The germline V and J ends were trimmed by 2 bases and 0 bases, with 12 bases remaining between them. Germline V CDR1 and CDR2: SGHRS, YFSETQ. This CDR3 is built from 15 residues. The CDR3 DNA is TGCGCCAGCAGCTTAACTAACGGGATCTCCTACGAGCAGTACTTC. It codes for CASSLTNGISYEQYF.

The gene calls are TRBV11-2 and TRBJ2-5; 7 bases agree with TRBD2. V shed 5 bases, J shed 0 bases, and the junction held 6 bases outside the gene matches. CDR1 is SGHAT, CDR2 FQNNGV, per germline. The CDR3 extends over 15 amino acids. CDR3 in amino acids: CASSRRLADQETQYF. The CDR3 nucleotides are TGTGCCAGCAGCCGTCGCCTAGCGGACCAAGAGACCCAGTACTTC.

The chain employs TRBV18 and TRBJ1-5, with D maybe TRBD1 (5 bases). The CDR3 has 15 amino acids. V gave up 6 bases and J gave up 3 bases, with 15 bases separating them. Germline V gene lookup returns CDR1 KGHSH and CDR2 LQKENI. CDR3 bases: TGTGCCAGCTCGACCGGGGGGATTGACAATCAGCCCCAGCATTTT. It encodes CASSTGGIDNQPQHF. The variable domain in full, with the rest retrieved from reference TRBV18 and TRBJ1-5, is NAGVMQNPRHLVRRRGQEARLRCSPMKGHSHVYWYRQLPEEGLKFMVYLQKENIIDESGMPKERFSAEFPKEGPSILRIQQVVRGDSAAYFCASSTGGIDNQPQHFGDGTRLSIL.

Only a few counts were recorded for this clonotype. The rearrangement joins TRBV24-1 to TRBJ1-5; TRBD1 agrees at 8 bases. This CDR3 region has 15 residues. V lost 2 bases, J lost 5 bases, and 4 bases stayed unmatched. Germline assignment: CDR1 KGHDR and CDR2 SFDVKD. The CDR3 nucleotides are TGTGCCACCAGTGATTCGACAGGGGAATATCAGCCCCAGCATTTT. Translation: CATSDSTGEYQPQHF.

This clonotype was observed a few times. An end of the junction does not agree with germline; a read error may underlie this. J is TRBJ2-1 and V is TRBV7-3; D unclear. The V gene's germline CDR1 is SGHTA and CDR2 FQGTGA. The CDR3 consists of 14 residues. CDR3 coding DNA: TGTACCAGCAGCTTAACGCCCCCTCCCGATGAGCAGTTCTTC. This gives the protein CTSSLTPPPDEQFF.

This clonotype came up a few times. The chain employs TRBV5-1 and TRBJ2-1, with TRBD2 matching over 12 bases. Germline V gene sequence: CDR1 SGHRS, CDR2 YFSETQ. This CDR3 contains 15 residues. V dropped 6 bases and J dropped 2; count of bases not matched to a gene: 3. The CDR3 nucleotides are TGCGCCAGCACCACTAGCGGGGGGACCTACAATGAGCAGTTCTTC. This sequence encodes CASTTSGGTYNEQFF.

There are a few counts of this clonotype. Its ends do not fully match the called genes, so a read error is possible. This chain links TRBV4-3 with TRBJ2-3, with 10 bases matching TRBD1. CDR1 and CDR2 from the germline V gene are LGHNA and YSLEER. The CDR3 runs to 20 residues. The CDR3 bases are TGCGGCAGCAGCCAAGTTAAAGTCCGCGGGACAGGGGAAATCACAGATACGCAGTATTTT. Translated: CGSSQVKVRGTGEITDTQYF.

This clonotype was counted between two and nine times. The rearrangement joins TRBV29-1 to TRBJ2-1; D gene ambiguous. Germline-derived CDR1 and CDR2 are SQVTM and ANQGSEA. The length of the CDR3 is 13 residues. V lost 4 bases to trimming and J lost 2 bases, with 9 bases between them. CDR3 amino acids: CSVGSATYNEQFF. As DNA, the CDR3 is TGCAGCGTTGGATCAGCTACCTACAATGAGCAGTTCTTC.

This sequence joins TRBV20-1 and TRBJ1-5; D unresolved. The CDR3 spans 13 residues. V lost 4 bases to trimming and J lost 7 bases, with 14 bases between them. The germline V gene encodes CDR1 DFQATT and CDR2 SNEGSKA (reference sequence). The CDR3 region is CSAIQGKGQPQHF. As DNA, the CDR3 is TGCAGTGCTATTCAAGGGAAGGGCCAGCCCCAGCATTTT.

Comments on this clonotype: A much larger clone lies one base from this, so it may be a read error. This chain uses TRBV20-1 with TRBJ2-7, with D uncertain. This CDR3 contains 12 residues. CDR1 is DFQATT, CDR2 SNEGSKA, per germline (reference sequence). CDR3 amino acids: CRARPSRYEQYF. The CDR3 DNA is TGCAGGGCTAGACCCTCGAGGTACGAGCAGTACTTC.

The chain combines TRBV5-1 with TRBJ2-3, with TRBD2 matching over 12 bases. The CDR3 runs to 17 residues. With 2 bases clipped from V and 2 bases from J, the junction kept 6 bases outside the gene matches. Germline CDR1 SGHRS, CDR2 YFSETQ. This chain's CDR3 is CASSFTLAGGYTDTQYF. CDR3 in DNA: TGCGCCAGCAGCTTTACACTAGCGGGGGGTTACACAGATACGCAGTATTTT.

This clonotype was seen a few times. The chain uses TRBV10-3 and TRBJ1-4, with D uncertain. CDR3 size: 12 residues. The germline V gene encodes CDR1 ENHRY and CDR2 SYGVKD. Trimming took off 3 bases at V and 12 bases at J, with 11 bases between the two ends. This CDR3 is CAISDPGGQLFF. CDR3 bases: TGTGCCATCAGTGACCCCGGAGGCCAACTGTTTTTT.

The rearrangement uses TRBV14 and TRBJ1-1; the D is unclear. Germline V gives CDR1 SGHDN, CDR2 FVKESK. V was shortened by 0 bases and J by 11 bases, with 7 bases between the two germline ends. There are 11 residues in the CDR3. The CDR3 protein is CASSQEQTAFF. The CDR3 DNA reads as TGTGCCAGCAGCCAAGAGCAGACGGCTTTCTTT.

The chain combines TRBV2 with TRBJ2-7, with D perhaps matching TRBD2 (5 bases). Germline CDR1 is SNHLY and CDR2 is FYNNEI. This CDR3 has 13 amino acids. The V end lost 4 bases, the J end lost 9 bases, and 16 bases lay between the germline ends. This CDR3 reads CASSALAGRVQYF. The DNA for the CDR3 is TGTGCCAGCAGTGCTCTAGCTGGTCGGGTGCAGTACTTC.

This clonotype was detected only once. V usage is TRBV10-3 and J usage is TRBJ2-5; 7 bases line up with TRBD2. CDR3 length: 15 amino acids. CDR1 and CDR2 (germline): ENHRY, SYGVKD. The trim removed 4 bases at V and 3 bases at J, leaving 8 bases unmatched. CDR3 bases: TGTGCCATCAGTGCCACCCTAGCGGAGAAAGAGACCCAGTACTTC. This translates into CAISATLAEKETQYF.

This clonotype was seen repeatedly, ten times or more. The chain joins TRBV27 to TRBJ2-7, with 7 bases identical to TRBD1. Germline V gene lookup returns CDR1 MNHEY and CDR2 SMNVEV (reference sequence). The CDR3 loop spans 13 amino acids. Germline trimming cut 6 bases from V and 0 bases from J; bases unmatched to any gene: 2. CDR3 amino acids: CASRRDSSYEQYF. In DNA form, the CDR3 reads TGTGCCAGCAGGAGGGACAGCTCCTACGAGCAGTACTTC.

CDR3 DNA sequence: TGTGCCAGCAGCTTTTTCGGGGGGACAGGGGCAGAGACCCAGTACTTC. Translated: CASSFFGGTGAETQYF. The chain carries TRBV11-2 and TRBJ2-5; 10 bases fit TRBD1. Per germline, CDR1 SGHAT and CDR2 FQNNGV. Trimming cost V 3 bases and J 4 bases; bases outside gene matches: 8. The length of the CDR3 is 16 residues.

About this clonotype: Mismatch with germline at one junction end may stem from a read error. The chain links TRBV14 to TRBJ2-6, with TRBD1 as a possible D gene (5 bases). The CDR3 sequence is 19 residues long. Germline CDR1 reads SGHDN; CDR2 reads FVKESK. The CDR3 nucleotides are TGTGCCAGCAGCCTTCGGGTTCAGGGTATCTCCTCTGGGGCCAACGTCCGGACTTTC. Residues: CASSLRVQGISSGANVRTF.

The chain uses TRBV12-3 or TRBV12-4 and TRBJ2-3; 10 nucleotides line up with TRBD2. V shed 3 bases and J 10 bases; nucleotides not matched to a gene: 13. CDR3 length: 16 residues. The CDR3 coding sequence is TGTGCCAGCAGTTTGCTACTAGCGGGAACGGCGGATGCGCAGTATTTT. This encodes CASSLLLAGTADAQYF.

For this clonotype: A junction end diverges from the germline sequence, so it may reflect a read error. The rearrangement links TRBV9 to TRBJ1-5; tentative D call: TRBD1 (5 bases). Looked up from germline, CDR1 is SGDLS and CDR2 is YYNGEE. The CDR3 runs to 15 residues. This CDR3 reads CASSARESSNRPQHF. In DNA form, the CDR3 reads TGTGCCAGCAGCGCCAGGGAGAGTAGCAATCGGCCCCAGCATTTT.